Described below is a single T cell receptor beta chain sequence and its context. Antigen unknown. The sample comes from a study of T cell repertoires in cytomegalovirus infection. Study-wide background: TCR beta signatures that were public indicated CMV infection and matching HLA type. Findings and limits, study-wide: Dominant in the ex vivo response were TCR beta clonotypes restricted by HLA-C and specific for CMV.

TCRdb used MiXCR to reprocess the reads, holding one entry per CDR3 protein. The sample lists over 450,000 distinct CDR3 sequences, approximately 11% seen once, with 10% in the top ten. Sample: PBMCs. This clonotype was sampled from a human donor in good health (CMV status not recorded). Some clones in this sample may be carry-over from other donors' samples.

The CDR3 DNA follows: TGTGCCAGCAATATCGGGACAGGGGGAACACAGCCCCAGCATTTT. Translating gives CASNIGTGGTQPQHF. The genes are TRBV2 and TRBJ1-5, with 11 bases that match TRBD1. CDR1 and CDR2 (germline): SNHLY, FYNNEI. Trimming cost V 7 bases and J 7 bases; bases outside gene matches: 9. This CDR3 has 15 amino acids.